The present entry profiles one T cell receptor (beta chain) with its context. Antigen: not known. The data belong to a study of response to subunit inactivated influenza vaccine. Overall study results and limits: New T cells are recruited in small numbers by each seasonal influenza vaccination, according to the authors' suggestion.

TCRdb ran MiXCR on the RT-PCR reads and lists one entry per CDR3 protein. This sample has under 550,000 distinct CDR3 sequences, with more than 7% found just once. Germline-derived CDR1 and CDR2 are SNHLY and FYNNEI. The CDR3 is 14 residues long. Trimming shortened V by 9 bases and J by 3 bases, and 12 bases separated the two germline ends. The sequence derives from a man aged 45 to 75 who received an inactivated influenza vaccine. The source material was PBMCs from blood, sampled about 24 months after vaccination. The chain is built from TRBV2 and TRBJ2-6; no clear D. In DNA, the CDR3 is TGTGCCAGGAAGATCGAAGGTGGGGCCAACGTCCTGACTTTC. Translation gives CARKIEGGANVLTF.